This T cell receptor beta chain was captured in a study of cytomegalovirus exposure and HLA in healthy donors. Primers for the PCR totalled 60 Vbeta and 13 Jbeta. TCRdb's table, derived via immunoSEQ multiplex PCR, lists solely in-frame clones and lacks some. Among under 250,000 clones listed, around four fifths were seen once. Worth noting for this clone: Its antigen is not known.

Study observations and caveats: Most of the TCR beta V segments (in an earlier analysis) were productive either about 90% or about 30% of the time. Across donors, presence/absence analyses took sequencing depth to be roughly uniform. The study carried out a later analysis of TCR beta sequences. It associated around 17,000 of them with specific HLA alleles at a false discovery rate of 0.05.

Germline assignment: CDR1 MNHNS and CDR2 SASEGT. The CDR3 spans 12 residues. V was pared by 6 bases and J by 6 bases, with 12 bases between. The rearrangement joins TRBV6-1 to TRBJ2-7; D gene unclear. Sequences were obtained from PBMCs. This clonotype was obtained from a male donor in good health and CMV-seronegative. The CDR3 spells CASRAPSGEQYF. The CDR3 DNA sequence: TGTGCCAGCAGGGCCCCCTCGGGCGAGCAGTACTTC.